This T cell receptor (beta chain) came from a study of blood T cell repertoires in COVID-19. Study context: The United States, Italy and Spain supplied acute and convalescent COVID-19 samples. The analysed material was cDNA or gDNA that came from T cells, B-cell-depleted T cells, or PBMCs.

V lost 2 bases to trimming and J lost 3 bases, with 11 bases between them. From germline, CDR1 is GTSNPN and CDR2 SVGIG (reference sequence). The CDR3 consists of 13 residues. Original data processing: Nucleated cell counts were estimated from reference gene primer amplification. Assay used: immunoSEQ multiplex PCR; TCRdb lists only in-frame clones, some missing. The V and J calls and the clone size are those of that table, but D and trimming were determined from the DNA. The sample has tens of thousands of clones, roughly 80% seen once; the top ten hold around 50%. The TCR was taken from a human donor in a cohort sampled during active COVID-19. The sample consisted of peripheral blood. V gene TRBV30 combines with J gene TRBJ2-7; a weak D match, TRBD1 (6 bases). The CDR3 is CAWSLGQIYEQYF. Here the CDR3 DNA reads TGTGCCTGGAGTCTTGGACAGATCTACGAGCAGTACTTC.